This passage covers 5 T cell receptor beta chains from one sample sequenced in a study of T cells in Graves' hyperthyroidism and ophthalmopathy. Amplified regions were TCR beta CDR3 sequences from RNA transcripts. HTBI primers drove first-round RT-PCR of the TCR CDR3. TCRdb re-called the multiplex PCR reads through MiXCR, storing one row per CDR3 protein. The sample holds around 600,000 distinct CDR3 sequences, 13% to 15% seen once. The sequenced material came from blood. All receptors derive from a young woman with Graves' ophthalmopathy.

V and J are TRBV5-1 and TRBJ1-3; D gene unclear. Germline values: CDR1 SGHRS, CDR2 YFSETQ. The V end was cut by 0 bases, the J end by 0 bases, with 13 bases between. The CDR3 consists of 17 residues. CDR3: CASSLAAGLYSGNTIYF. The CDR3 region has the DNA TGCGCCAGCAGCTTGGCCGCAGGTCTTTACTCTGGAAACACCATATATTTT.

The chain joins TRBV29-1 to TRBJ2-3; 7 nucleotides match TRBD1. Trimming at V came to 8 bases and at J to 0 bases, leaving 8 bases not matched to a gene. The CDR3 is 14 amino acids. Germline V gives CDR1 SQVTM, CDR2 ANQGSEA. The DNA for the CDR3 is TGCAGCCTCTCGGACAGGTCTAGCACAGATACGCAGTATTTT. It specifies CSLSDRSSTDTQYF.

The V call is TRBV30, the J call TRBJ2-7, with D maybe TRBD1 (7 bases). This CDR3 has 16 residues. CDR1 and CDR2 from the germline V gene are GTSNPN and SVGIG (reference sequence). V was shortened by 5 bases and J by 5 bases, with 25 bases between the two germline ends. The CDR3 region has the DNA TGTGCCTGGGCCCAGGGGGGTACGGGGTTTTGGGACGAGCAGTACTTC. This sequence encodes CAWAQGGTGFWDEQYF.

At least ten counts were recorded for this clonotype. The chain carries TRBV28 and TRBJ1-1, with 7 bases aligning to TRBD1. Germline CDR1 reads MDHEN; CDR2 reads SYDVKM. The CDR3 sequence is 14 residues long. V shed 1 base and J 6 bases; nucleotides not matched to a gene: 5. In nucleotides, the CDR3 is TGTGCCAGCAGTTTATCCGACAGGGTGGCTGAAGCTTTCTTT. Its protein is CASSLSDRVAEAFF.

This clonotype appeared many times. The CDR3 is CASSLEPLGRGEQYF. The CDR3 nucleotides read TGTGCCAGCAGCTTAGAGCCCCTAGGAAGGGGCGAGCAGTACTTC. The chain joins TRBV7-3 to TRBJ2-7; D is possibly TRBD1 (5 bases). The germline V gene has CDR1 SGHTA and CDR2 FQGTGA. The CDR3 totals 15 residues. V lost 2 bases, J lost 6 bases, and 17 bases lay in between.